This T cell receptor (beta chain) stems from a study of T cell responses to AZD1222 COVID-19 vaccine. Only in-frame clones appear in the TCRdb table, and some are missing; sequencing was by immunoSEQ multiplex PCR. The sample has roughly 120,000 clones, roughly 87% seen once; the top ten hold 7.5%. V lost 5 bases and J 7 bases, leaving 6 bases between the germline ends. Germline V lookup: CDR1 MDHEN, CDR2 SYDVKM. The CDR3 covers 11 residues. The V and J genes are TRBV28 and TRBJ1-5, with D unclear. The sequencing used peripheral blood, collected on day 0 of AZD1222 vaccination. This TCR was sampled from an adult in good health. CDR3 sequence: CASSTRQPQHF. The CDR3 DNA sequence: TGTGCCAGCAGTACGAGGCAGCCCCAGCATTTT.